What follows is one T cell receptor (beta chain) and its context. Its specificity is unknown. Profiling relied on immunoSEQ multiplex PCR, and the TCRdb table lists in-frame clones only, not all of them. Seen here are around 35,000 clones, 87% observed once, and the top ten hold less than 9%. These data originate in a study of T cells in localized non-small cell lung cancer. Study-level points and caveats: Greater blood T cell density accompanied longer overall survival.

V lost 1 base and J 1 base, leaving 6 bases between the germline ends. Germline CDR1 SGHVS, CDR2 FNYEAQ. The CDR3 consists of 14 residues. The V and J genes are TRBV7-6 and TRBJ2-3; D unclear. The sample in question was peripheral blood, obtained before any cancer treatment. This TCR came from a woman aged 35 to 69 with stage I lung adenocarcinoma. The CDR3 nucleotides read TGTGCCAGCAGCTTAGTGGTAGGCACAGATACGCAGTATTTT. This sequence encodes CASSLVVGTDTQYF.